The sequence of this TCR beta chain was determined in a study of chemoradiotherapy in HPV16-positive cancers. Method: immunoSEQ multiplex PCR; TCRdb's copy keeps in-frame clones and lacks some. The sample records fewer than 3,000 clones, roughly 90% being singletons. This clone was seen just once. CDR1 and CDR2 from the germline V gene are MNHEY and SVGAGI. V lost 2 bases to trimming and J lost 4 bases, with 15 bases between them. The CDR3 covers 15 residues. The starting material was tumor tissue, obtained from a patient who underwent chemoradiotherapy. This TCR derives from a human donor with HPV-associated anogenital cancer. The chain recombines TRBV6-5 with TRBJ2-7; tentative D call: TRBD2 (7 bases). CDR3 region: CASSYGRGAGYEQYF. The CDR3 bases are TGTGCCAGCAGTTACGGGAGGGGGGCTGGGTACGAGCAGTACTTC.